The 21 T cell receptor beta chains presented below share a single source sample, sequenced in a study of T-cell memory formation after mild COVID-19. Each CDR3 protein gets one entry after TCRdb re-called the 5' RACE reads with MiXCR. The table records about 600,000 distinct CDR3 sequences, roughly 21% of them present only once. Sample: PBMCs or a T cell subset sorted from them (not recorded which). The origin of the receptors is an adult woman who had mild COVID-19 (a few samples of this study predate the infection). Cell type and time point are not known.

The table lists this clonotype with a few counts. In DNA form, the CDR3 reads TGCAGCGTTCGGGACAGGGGGAACACTGAAGCTTTCTTT. Its protein is CSVRDRGNTEAFF. This chain uses TRBV29-1 with TRBJ1-1, with TRBD1 matching 10 bases. CDR3 size: 13 residues. V lost 5 bases to trimming and J lost 1 base; unmatched junction nucleotides: 1. The germline V gene encodes CDR1 SQVTM and CDR2 ANQGSEA.

CDR3 amino acids: CASRRGLAGASETQYF. CDR3 in DNA: TGTGCCAGCAGAAGGGGACTAGCGGGAGCGTCGGAGACCCAGTACTTC. This chain joins TRBV12-3 or TRBV12-4 and TRBJ2-5, with TRBD2 matching over 14 bases. This CDR3 has 16 amino acids. V was pared by 6 bases and J by 5 bases, with 8 bases of the junction left unmatched.

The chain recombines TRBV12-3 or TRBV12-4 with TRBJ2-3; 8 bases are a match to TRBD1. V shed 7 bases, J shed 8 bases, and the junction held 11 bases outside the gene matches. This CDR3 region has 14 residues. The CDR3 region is CASIVGQGSGTQYF. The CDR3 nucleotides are TGTGCCAGCATAGTAGGACAGGGTTCGGGTACGCAGTATTTT.

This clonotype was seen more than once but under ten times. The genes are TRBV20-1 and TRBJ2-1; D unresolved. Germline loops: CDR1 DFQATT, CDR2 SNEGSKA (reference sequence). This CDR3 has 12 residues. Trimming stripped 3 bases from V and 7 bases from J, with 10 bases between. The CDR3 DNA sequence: TGCAGTGCTAGCTTAGTGTGGAATGAGCAGTTCTTC. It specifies CSASLVWNEQFF.

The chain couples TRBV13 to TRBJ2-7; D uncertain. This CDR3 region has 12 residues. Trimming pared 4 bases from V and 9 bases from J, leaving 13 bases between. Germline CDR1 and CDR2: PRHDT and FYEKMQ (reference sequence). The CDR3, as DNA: TGTGCCAGCAGCTCGGTTTCGGTCGGGCAGTACTTC. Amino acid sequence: CASSSVSVGQYF.

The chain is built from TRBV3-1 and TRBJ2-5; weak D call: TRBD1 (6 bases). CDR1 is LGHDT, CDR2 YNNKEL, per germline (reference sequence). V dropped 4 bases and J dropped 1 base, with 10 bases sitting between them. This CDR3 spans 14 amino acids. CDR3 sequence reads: CASSRRQVQETQYF. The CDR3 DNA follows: TGTGCCAGCAGCCGCCGACAGGTCCAAGAGACCCAGTACTTC.

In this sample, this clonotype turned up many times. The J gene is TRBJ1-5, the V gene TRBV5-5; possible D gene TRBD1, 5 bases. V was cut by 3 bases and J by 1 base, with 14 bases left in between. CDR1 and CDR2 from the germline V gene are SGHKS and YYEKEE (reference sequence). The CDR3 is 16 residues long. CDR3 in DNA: TGTGCCAGCAGCTCCCTCCCCGGGGACAGCAATCAGCCCCAGCATTTT. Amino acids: CASSSLPGDSNQPQHF.

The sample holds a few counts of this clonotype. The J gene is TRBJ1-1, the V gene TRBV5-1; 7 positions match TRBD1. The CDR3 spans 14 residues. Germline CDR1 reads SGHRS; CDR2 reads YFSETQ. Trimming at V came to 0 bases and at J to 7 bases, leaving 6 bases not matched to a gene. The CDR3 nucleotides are TGCGCCAGCAGCTTGGCGTCGGGACAGCTTGAAGCTTTCTTT. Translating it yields CASSLASGQLEAFF.

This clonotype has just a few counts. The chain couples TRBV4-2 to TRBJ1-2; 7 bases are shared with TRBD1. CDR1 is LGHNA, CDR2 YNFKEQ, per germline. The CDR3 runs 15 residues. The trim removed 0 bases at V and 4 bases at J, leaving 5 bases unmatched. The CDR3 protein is CASSQEGQSIYGYTF. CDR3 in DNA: TGTGCCAGCAGCCAAGAGGGACAGAGTATCTATGGCTACACCTTC.

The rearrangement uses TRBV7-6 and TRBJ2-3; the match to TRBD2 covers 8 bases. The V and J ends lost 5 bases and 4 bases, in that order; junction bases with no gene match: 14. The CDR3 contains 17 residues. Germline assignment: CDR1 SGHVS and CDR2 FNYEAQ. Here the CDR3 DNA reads TGTGCCAGCAGCCCGGGAGGAGTAGCGGGGACCTCAGATACGCAGTATTTT. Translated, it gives CASSPGGVAGTSDTQYF. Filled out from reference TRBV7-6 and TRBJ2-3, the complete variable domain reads GAGVSQSPRYKVTKRGQDVALRCDPISGHVSLYWYRQALGQGPEFLTYFNYEAQQDKSGLPNDRFSAERPEGSISTLTIQRTEQRDSAMYRCASSPGGVAGTSDTQYFGPGTRLTVL.

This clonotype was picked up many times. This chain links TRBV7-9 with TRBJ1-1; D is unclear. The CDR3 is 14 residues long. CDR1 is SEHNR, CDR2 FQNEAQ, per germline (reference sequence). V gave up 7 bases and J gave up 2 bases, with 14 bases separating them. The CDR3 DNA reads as TGTGCCAGCACCCTGTTCGGCTTAAACACTGAAGCTTTCTTT. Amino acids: CASTLFGLNTEAFF. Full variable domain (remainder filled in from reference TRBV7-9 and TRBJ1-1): DTGVSQNPRHKITKRGQNVTFRCDPISEHNRLYWYRQTLGQGPEFLTYFQNEAQLEKSRLLSDRFSAERPKGSFSTLEIQRTEQGDSAMYLCASTLFGLNTEAFFGQGTRLTVV.

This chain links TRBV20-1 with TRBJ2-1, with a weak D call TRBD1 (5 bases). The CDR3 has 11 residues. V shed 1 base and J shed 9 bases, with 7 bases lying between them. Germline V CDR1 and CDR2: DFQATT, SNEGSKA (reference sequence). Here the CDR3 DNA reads TGCAGTGCTAGAGTGGGGCTTGAGCAGTTCTTC. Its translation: CSARVGLEQFF.

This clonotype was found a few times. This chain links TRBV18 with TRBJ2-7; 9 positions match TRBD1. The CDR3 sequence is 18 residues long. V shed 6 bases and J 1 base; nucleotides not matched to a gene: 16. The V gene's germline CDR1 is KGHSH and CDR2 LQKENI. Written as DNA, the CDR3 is TGTGCCAGCTCCCCGGACAGGGGTTCCGCGGGAGTGTCCTACGAGCAGTACTTC. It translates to CASSPDRGSAGVSYEQYF. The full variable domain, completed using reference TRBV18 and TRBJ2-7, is NAGVMQNPRHLVRRRGQEARLRCSPMKGHSHVYWYRQLPEEGLKFMVYLQKENIIDESGMPKERFSAEFPKEGPSILRIQQVVRGDSAAYFCASSPDRGSAGVSYEQYFGPGTRLTVT.

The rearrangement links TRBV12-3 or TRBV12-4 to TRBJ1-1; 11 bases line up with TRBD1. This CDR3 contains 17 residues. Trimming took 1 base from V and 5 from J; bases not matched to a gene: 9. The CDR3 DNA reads TGTGCCAGCAGTTTAGGCCAAGGGGGACAGGGGGGTACTGAAGCTTTCTTT. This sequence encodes CASSLGQGGQGGTEAFF.

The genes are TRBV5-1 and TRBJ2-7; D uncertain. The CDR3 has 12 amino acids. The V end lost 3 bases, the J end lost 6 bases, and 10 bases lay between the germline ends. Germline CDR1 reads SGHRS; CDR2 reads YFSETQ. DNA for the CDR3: TGCGCCAGCAGCTCAACTTCCGCCGAGCAGTACTTC. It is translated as CASSSTSAEQYF.

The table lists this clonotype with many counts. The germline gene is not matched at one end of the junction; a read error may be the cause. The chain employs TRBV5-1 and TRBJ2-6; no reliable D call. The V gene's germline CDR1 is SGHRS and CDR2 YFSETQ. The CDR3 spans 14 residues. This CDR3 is CASSLGSGANVLTF. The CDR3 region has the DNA TGTGCCAGCAGCTTGGGGTCTGGGGCCAACGTCCTGACTTTC. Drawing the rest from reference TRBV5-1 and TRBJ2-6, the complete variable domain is KAGVTQTPRYLIKTRGQQVTLSCSPISGHRSVSWYQQTPGQGLQFLFEYFSETQRNKGNFPGRFSGRQFSNSRSEMNVSTLELGDSALYLCASSLGSGANVLTFGAGSRLTVL.

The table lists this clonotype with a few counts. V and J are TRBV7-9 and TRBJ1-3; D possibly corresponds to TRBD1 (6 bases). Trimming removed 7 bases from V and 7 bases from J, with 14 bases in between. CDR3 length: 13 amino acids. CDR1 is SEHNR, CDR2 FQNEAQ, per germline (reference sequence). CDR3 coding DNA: TGTGCCAGCACCGAACAGGGCAAGAACACCATATATTTT. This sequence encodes CASTEQGKNTIYF.

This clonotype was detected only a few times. The CDR3 here is CASSQGEGTGEETQYF. The CDR3, as DNA: TGTGCCAGCAGCCAAGGAGAGGGGACTGGAGAAGAGACCCAGTACTTC. The chain carries TRBV3-1 and TRBJ2-5, with D possibly TRBD2 on 6 matching bases. Trimming stripped 1 base from V and 3 bases from J, with 15 bases between. Per the germline V gene, CDR1 is LGHDT and CDR2 is YNNKEL (reference sequence). This CDR3 has 16 residues.

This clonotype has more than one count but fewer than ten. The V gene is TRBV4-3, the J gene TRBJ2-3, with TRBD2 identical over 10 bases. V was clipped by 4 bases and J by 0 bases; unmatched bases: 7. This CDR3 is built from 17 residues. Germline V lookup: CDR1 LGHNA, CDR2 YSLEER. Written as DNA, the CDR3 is TGCGCCAGCAGCCCACGGGCTAGCGGGAGTAGCACAGATACGCAGTATTTT. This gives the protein CASSPRASGSSTDTQYF.

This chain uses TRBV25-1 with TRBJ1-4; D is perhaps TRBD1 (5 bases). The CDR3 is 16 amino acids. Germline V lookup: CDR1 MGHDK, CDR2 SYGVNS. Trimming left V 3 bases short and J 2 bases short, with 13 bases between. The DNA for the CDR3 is TGTGCCAGCAGTGAGGGACTGGGAAGGACTAATGAAAAACTGTTTTTT. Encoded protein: CASSEGLGRTNEKLFF.

The CDR3: CASRDQGQETQYF. CDR3 DNA sequence: TGTGCCAGCAGGGATCAGGGGCAAGAGACCCAGTACTTC. The chain recombines TRBV12-3 or TRBV12-4 with TRBJ2-5; a weak D match, TRBD1 (6 bases). The V end was cut by 6 bases, the J end by 2 bases, with 10 bases between. CDR3 length equals 13 residues.